This T cell receptor (beta chain) derives from a study of T-cell memory formation after mild COVID-19. The study's findings and limits: Whether day 37 second-wave clones are SARS-CoV-2-specific was not confirmed. Later expanders leaned toward CD4+, whereas clones contracting from day 15 to 85 were balanced CD4/CD8. A subset of responding clones appeared in pre-infection memory, suggesting cross-reactive memory joined.

As concerns this clonotype: Its antigen is currently unknown.

A single record per CDR3 protein comes from TCRdb applying MiXCR to the 5' RACE reads. The sample yields approximately 270,000 distinct CDR3 sequences, around 15% seen once. The source material was PBMCs or a T cell subset sorted from them (not recorded which). The TCR originated in a man in his late teens or twenties who had mild COVID-19 (a few samples of this study predate the infection). Cell type and time point are not known.

CDR3 residues: CASRPSYRGTEAFF. Written as DNA, the CDR3 is TGTGCCAGCAGACCCTCCTACAGGGGCACTGAAGCTTTCTTT. The chain joins TRBV6-5 to TRBJ1-1, with 7 bases aligning to TRBD1. Germline CDR1 is MNHEY and CDR2 is SVGAGI. The V segment lost 6 bases and the J segment 4 bases; nucleotides outside the gene matches: 8. This CDR3 is built from 14 residues.